This TCR beta chain was profiled in a study of cytomegalovirus exposure and HLA in healthy donors. Produced via immunoSEQ multiplex PCR; TCRdb's table is partial and in-frame only. The repertoire consists of some 180,000 clones, with roughly 81% occurring once and the leading ten covering 1% to 1.5%. CDR1 and CDR2 (germline): MNHNS, SASEGT. The V end lost 3 bases, the J end lost 3 bases, and 11 bases lay between the germline ends. The CDR3 spans 14 residues. Sequencing input: PBMCs. The chain recombines TRBV6-1 with TRBJ1-1, with TRBD1 as a possible D gene (5 bases). The sequence derives from a woman in her thirties in good health and CMV-seronegative. The CDR3 is CASSEAGVDTEAFF. The CDR3 coding sequence is TGTGCCAGCAGTGAGGCGGGGGTGGACACTGAAGCTTTCTTT.